Below, 20 T cell receptor beta chains from the same sample are listed, as sequenced in a study of blood T cell repertoires in COVID-19. Clones were sequenced by immunoSEQ multiplex PCR, and TCRdb holds only the in-frame ones, with some missing. The sample includes hundreds of thousands of clones, around 89% of them seen just once. Source material: peripheral blood. The receptors come from a woman in her thirties with acute or convalescent COVID-19.

CDR3 DNA sequence: TGTGCCAGCAGTGAACAGGGGGATACTGAAGCTTTCTTT. This translates into CASSEQGDTEAFF. The chain uses TRBV6-1 and TRBJ1-1, with 7 bases matching TRBD1. The CDR3 has 13 residues. V shed 2 bases, J shed 5 bases, and the junction held 2 bases outside the gene matches. Looked up from germline, CDR1 is MNHNS and CDR2 is SASEGT.

This clone has only a few counts. V gene TRBV27 combines with J gene TRBJ1-6, with D unclear. Germline V CDR1 and CDR2: MNHEY, SMNVEV (reference sequence). The V and J ends lost 0 bases and 4 bases respectively, with 7 bases between them. The CDR3 consists of 15 residues. The CDR3 region is CASSLSSPYNSPLHF. The CDR3 coding sequence is TGTGCCAGCAGTTTATCTTCCCCTTATAATTCACCCCTCCACTTT.

This chain connects TRBV10-1 to TRBJ2-2, with 9 bases matching TRBD1. Germline loops: CDR1 WNHNN, CDR2 SYGVQD (reference sequence). The CDR3 contains 15 residues. V shed 8 bases and J 6 bases; nucleotides not matched to a gene: 10. The CDR3 coding sequence is TGCGCCAGCTCCCCCGGGACAGGGAAAGCCGGGGAGCTGTTTTTT. Protein: CASSPGTGKAGELFF.

V and J are TRBV4-1 and TRBJ2-3, with TRBD1 matching 8 bases. J was trimmed by 3 bases and V by 3 bases; bases with no gene match: 8. This CDR3 is 16 amino acids long. From germline, CDR1 is MGHRA and CDR2 YSYEKL. The CDR3 DNA is TGCGCCAGCAGCCAGGAGACGACAGGGGCTACAGATACGCAGTATTTT. Translating it yields CASSQETTGATDTQYF.

This chain joins TRBV5-1 and TRBJ1-2; maybe TRBD1 (6 bases). The V end was cut by 3 bases, the J end by 6 bases, with 15 bases between. The CDR3 has 14 amino acids. Per germline, CDR1 SGHRS and CDR2 YFSETQ. DNA of the CDR3: TGCGCCAGCAGCTCCCCCCAGGGGACCCATGGCTACACCTTC. Translated: CASSSPQGTHGYTF.

The DNA of the CDR3 is TGCGCCAGCAGCCAACCATACGACAGGGGGAGGAGAGAGACCCAGTACTTC. It specifies CASSQPYDRGRRETQYF. V gene TRBV4-1 combines with J gene TRBJ2-5; 9 nucleotides align to TRBD1. The CDR3 totals 17 residues. Trimming cost V 2 bases and J 4 bases; bases outside gene matches: 11. Germline V lookup: CDR1 MGHRA, CDR2 YSYEKL.

This clone is a singleton in its sample. V is TRBV4-1 and J is TRBJ1-5; D remains ambiguous. In germline, CDR1 is MGHRA, CDR2 YSYEKL. V was shortened by 0 bases and J by 5 bases, with 11 bases between the two germline ends. CDR3 size: 15 residues. The DNA for the CDR3 is TGCGCCAGCAGCCAAGAATTGGGAGCCCATCAGCCCCAGCATTTT. It is translated as CASSQELGAHQPQHF.

The count of this clone is one. This sample includes further DNA sequences coding for the same CDR3. V and J are TRBV5-1 and TRBJ2-1; tentative D call: TRBD2 (5 bases). The V gene's germline CDR1 is SGHRS and CDR2 YFSETQ. V was clipped by 0 bases and J by 4 bases, with 5 bases between them. CDR3 size: 13 residues. As DNA, the CDR3 is TGCGCCAGCAGCTTGGGAGGGTACAATGAGCAGTTCTTC. Its translation: CASSLGGYNEQFF.

This clone was seen only once. The chain joins TRBV30 to TRBJ2-1, with TRBD2 identical over 8 bases. This CDR3 is built from 14 residues. V dropped 1 base and J dropped 9; count of bases not matched to a gene: 8. CDR1 is GTSNPN and CDR2 is SVGIG in the germline V gene (reference sequence). The CDR3: CAWSESGGPAEQFF. For the CDR3, the DNA is TGTGCCTGGAGTGAAAGCGGGGGCCCGGCTGAGCAGTTCTTC.

The rearrangement uses TRBV30 and TRBJ2-3; D unclear. CDR1 and CDR2 (germline): GTSNPN, SVGIG (reference sequence). Deletions cut 0 bases from V and 5 bases from J, with 9 bases between. This CDR3 has 13 residues. In nucleotides, the CDR3 is TGTGCCTGGAGTGTAGGCGGTATAGATACGCAGTATTTT. Protein product: CAWSVGGIDTQYF.

This clone appeared a few times. The chain recombines TRBV14 with TRBJ2-7, with 16 bases aligning to TRBD2. CDR3 length equals 17 residues. The germline CDR1 and CDR2 sequences are SGHDN and FVKESK. Trimming at V came to 4 bases and at J to 0 bases, leaving 3 bases not matched to a gene. CDR3 nucleotide sequence: TGTGCCAGCAGCCCGGGACTAGCGGGGGGGAACTCCTACGAGCAGTACTTC. It yields the protein CASSPGLAGGNSYEQYF.

V and J are TRBV3-1 (or the pseudogene TRBV3-2) and TRBJ1-3; maybe TRBD1 (5 bases). Germline loops: CDR1 LGHDT, CDR2 YNNKEL (reference sequence). Between the trimmed V and J ends, which lost 1 base and 2 bases, there was a span of 12 bases. The CDR3 is 16 residues long. The chain's CDR3 is CASSQGSPGPGNTIYF. In DNA, the CDR3 is TGTGCCAGCAGCCAAGGAAGTCCAGGGCCTGGAAACACCATATATTTT.

The chain combines TRBV19 with TRBJ1-5, with no clear D. The CDR3 consists of 15 residues. The germline V and J ends were trimmed by 7 bases and 4 bases, with 17 bases remaining between them. Per the germline V gene, CDR1 is LNHDA and CDR2 is SQIVND (reference sequence). The CDR3 is CASKGQAGLNQPQHF. CDR3 DNA sequence: TGTGCCAGTAAGGGTCAAGCGGGGTTAAATCAGCCCCAGCATTTT. Using reference TRBV19 and TRBJ1-5 for the parts outside the CDR3, the full variable domain is DGGITQSPKYLFRKEGQNVTLSCEQNLNHDAMYWYRQDPGQGLRLIYYSQIVNDFQKGDIAEGYSVSREKKESFPLTVTSAQKNPTAFYLCASKGQAGLNQPQHFGDGTRLSIL.

This chain links TRBV2 with TRBJ2-1, with 8 nucleotides matching TRBD2. The germline V gene has CDR1 SNHLY and CDR2 FYNNEI. This CDR3 contains 15 residues. Trimming took 1 base from V and 10 from J; bases not matched to a gene: 9. CDR3 in amino acids: CASSEELLAVPEQFF. The CDR3 DNA follows: TGTGCCAGCAGTGAAGAGCTACTAGCGGTTCCGGAGCAGTTCTTC.

V is TRBV3-1 (or the pseudogene TRBV3-2) and J is TRBJ2-3; unclear D gene. Trimming took off 8 bases at V and 0 bases at J, with 12 bases between the two ends. CDR1 is LGHDT and CDR2 is YNNKEL in the germline V gene (reference sequence). The CDR3 extends over 14 amino acids. The CDR3 here is CASARVGSTDTQYF. Here the CDR3 DNA reads TGTGCCAGCGCACGTGTTGGCAGCACAGATACGCAGTATTTT.

The chain uses TRBV5-8 and TRBJ2-1; TRBD1 is a possible D gene (6 bases). This CDR3 region has 17 residues. With 0 bases removed from V and 7 bases from J, the gap between germline ends came to 20 bases. Germline V CDR1 and CDR2: SGHTS, YDEGEE. CDR3: CASSLARGSTIMNEQFF. Here the CDR3 DNA reads TGTGCCAGCAGCTTGGCCAGGGGATCTACGATTATGAATGAGCAGTTCTTC. Looking up the rest from reference TRBV5-8 and TRBJ2-1 gives the full variable domain: EAGVTQSPTHLIKTRGQQATLRCSPISGHTSVYWYQQALGLGLQFLLWYDEGEERNRGNFPPRFSGRQFPNYSSELNVNALELEDSALYLCASSLARGSTIMNEQFFGPGTRLTVL.

The rearrangement uses TRBV15 and TRBJ2-5; tentatively, D is TRBD2 (5 bases). The CDR3 contains 14 residues. Per the germline V gene, CDR1 is LNHNV and CDR2 is YYDKDF (reference sequence). Trimming took 3 bases from V and 5 from J, leaving 13 bases between them. DNA for the CDR3: TGTGCCACCAGCAGCGGTCCGGGAATGGAGACCCAGTACTTC. Translating it yields CATSSGPGMETQYF.

The rearrangement links TRBV3-1 (or the pseudogene TRBV3-2) to TRBJ1-1; 7 bases are a match to TRBD1. The CDR3 is 15 amino acids. Trimming took 1 base from V and 0 from J; bases not matched to a gene: 2. Germline V CDR1 and CDR2: LGHDT, YNNKEL (reference sequence). The CDR3 sequence is CASSQAGTVNTEAFF. Written as DNA, the CDR3 is TGTGCCAGCAGCCAAGCTGGGACAGTGAACACTGAAGCTTTCTTT.

This clone was counted only a few times. This chain joins TRBV7-3 and TRBJ2-2; 7 bases agree with TRBD2. CDR3 length: 17 amino acids. CDR1 SGHTA and CDR2 FQGTGA come from the germline V gene. After removal of 5 bases from V and 1 base from J, the junction contained 10 bases not matched to a gene. DNA of the CDR3: TGTGCCAGCAGCGCAAATCCTAGCGGCGGGAACACCGGGGAGCTGTTTTTT. Protein product: CASSANPSGGNTGELFF.

The chain links TRBV5-1 to TRBJ2-2; 9 bases map to TRBD1. The CDR3 runs 16 residues. V lost 3 bases and J lost 6; bases outside the gene matches: 9. Looked up from germline, CDR1 is SGHRS and CDR2 is YFSETQ. The CDR3 nucleotides are TGCGCCAGCAGCTGGTGGACAGGGGAAATCGCCGGGGAGCTGTTTTTT. Its translation: CASSWWTGEIAGELFF.